This is a list of T cell receptor beta chains from one sample in a study of T cells in Graves' hyperthyroidism and ophthalmopathy. TCRdb itself ran the multiplex PCR reads through MiXCR, one entry per CDR3 protein. The sample lists a few hundred thousand distinct CDR3 sequences; 15% to 19% were seen once. The sequenced sample was blood. The source is a woman between 25 and 40 years old with Graves' hyperthyroidism. Both conserved end residues are trimmed from each CDR3. Fields, in order: J gene, V gene, CDR3 protein.

TRBJ2-1,TRBV9,ASTGGQGALGLGLIEQF
TRBJ2-7,TRBV7-9,ASSGRGASEQY
TRBJ1-6,TRBV2,ASSEQGFANSPLH
TRBJ2-7,TRBV13,ASSSLLNLGEQY
TRBJ2-3,TRBV9,ASSVAPQGGTDTQY
TRBJ2-3,TRBV7-8,ASSLEIAGGNLDTQY
TRBJ2-1,TRBV28,ASSRGLAGLNEQF
TRBJ2-5,TRBV5-1,ASSLRSQLETQY
TRBJ2-7,TRBV20-1,SASSTGPEQY
TRBJ2-5,TRBV19,ASSWGLEETQY
TRBJ2-5,TRBV7-2,ASSLNPGQETQY
TRBJ1-1,TRBV4-1,ASNTGREGTEAF
TRBJ1-1,TRBV19,ASSIDPGEAF
TRBJ2-5,TRBV7-9,ASSSGLWGTSLETQY
TRBJ2-2,TRBV5-1,ASSFLTGELF
TRBJ2-4,TRBV7-2,ASSLSVLPGDIQY
TRBJ2-5,TRBV20-1,SAQDRAGETQY
TRBJ1-5,TRBV27,ASRTLAGAGQPQH
TRBJ2-1,TRBV28,ATATGRGRASPNNEQF
TRBJ2-1,TRBV19,ASSIAPGLAGHYNEQF
TRBJ1-1,TRBV19,ASSISGGTNTEAF
TRBJ2-1,TRBV6-4,ASSAGWSSSYNEQF
TRBJ1-2,TRBV6-1,ASKAGGGDYGYT
TRBJ1-1,TRBV3-1,ASSHDQVNTEAF
TRBJ2-1,TRBV20-1,SASIAGGSREQF
TRBJ2-3,TRBV7-2,ASSLARFSTDTQY
TRBJ1-1,TRBV5-1,ASSLTGGGLTEAF
TRBJ1-1,TRBV5-1,ASSLANWGGPNTEAF
TRBJ2-1,TRBV12-3/TRBV12-4,ASSLGFGKGSSEQF
TRBJ2-7,TRBV7-2,ASSQTVLSGRTSYEQY
TRBJ2-7,TRBV9,ASSAGTSYPYEQY
TRBJ2-3,TRBV11-2,ASSLDWGSTDTQY
TRBJ2-5,TRBV20-1,SARVGTGDVETQY
TRBJ2-7,TRBV2,ASSDLLLAGGFHEQY
TRBJ2-4,TRBV28,ASSLSGNIQY
TRBJ2-3,TRBV7-8,ASSLAQEASGRPRWTDTQY
TRBJ2-3,TRBV5-1,ASSLAGAGGTDTQY
TRBJ1-1,TRBV10-3,AISEGQGGKMNTEAS
TRBJ2-7,TRBV18,ASSPTSGNEQY
TRBJ2-7,TRBV3-1,ASRPGQGAVEQY
TRBJ2-5,TRBV7-2,ASSPPPRGETQY
TRBJ2-1,TRBV7-3,ASSRMPGGDEQF
TRBJ2-1,TRBV7-9,ASSLASSNEQF
TRBJ2-7,TRBV9,ASSPGTFREQY